The subject of this entry is one T cell receptor (beta chain). The data stem from a study of blood T cell repertoires in COVID-19. As for the study in general: Samples came from the United States, Italy and Spain, spanning acute and convalescent COVID-19. PBMCs, B-cell-depleted T cells, or T cells provided the cDNA or gDNA that made up the material.

Authors' data handling: The assay estimated nucleated cells by amplifying reference gene primers. The protocol was immunoSEQ multiplex PCR, while the TCRdb copy is restricted to in-frame clones and leaves out a portion. Clone size and the V and J calls come from that table; the DNA yielded D and trimming. The data show a few hundred thousand clones, under 90% seen once. Followed longitudinally, the Seattle patients had been enrolled during active infection. The source material was peripheral blood. This TCR was recovered from a woman aged 25 to 39 with COVID-19, enrolled during active disease.

The CDR3: CASSDRTTLRYGYTF. As DNA, the CDR3 is TGTGCCAGCAGTGATCGGACAACCCTCCGCTATGGCTACACCTTC. The J gene is TRBJ1-2, the V gene TRBV2; D might be TRBD1 (5 bases). CDR3 size: 15 residues. Between the trimmed V and J ends, which lost 3 bases and 4 bases, there was a span of 15 bases. Germline loops: CDR1 SNHLY, CDR2 FYNNEI.